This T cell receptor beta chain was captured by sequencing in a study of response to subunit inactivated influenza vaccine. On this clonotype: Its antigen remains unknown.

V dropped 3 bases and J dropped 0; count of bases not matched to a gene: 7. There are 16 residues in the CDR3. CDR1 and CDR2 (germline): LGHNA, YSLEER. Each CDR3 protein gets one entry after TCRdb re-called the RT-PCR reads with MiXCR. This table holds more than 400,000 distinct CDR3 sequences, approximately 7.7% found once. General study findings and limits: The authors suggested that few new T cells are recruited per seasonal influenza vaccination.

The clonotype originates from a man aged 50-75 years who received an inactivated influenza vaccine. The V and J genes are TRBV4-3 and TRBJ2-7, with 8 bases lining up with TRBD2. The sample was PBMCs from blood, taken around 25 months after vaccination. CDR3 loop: CASSQIWAGGSYEQYF. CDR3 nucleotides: TGCGCCAGCAGCCAGATATGGGCGGGGGGCTCCTACGAGCAGTACTTC.